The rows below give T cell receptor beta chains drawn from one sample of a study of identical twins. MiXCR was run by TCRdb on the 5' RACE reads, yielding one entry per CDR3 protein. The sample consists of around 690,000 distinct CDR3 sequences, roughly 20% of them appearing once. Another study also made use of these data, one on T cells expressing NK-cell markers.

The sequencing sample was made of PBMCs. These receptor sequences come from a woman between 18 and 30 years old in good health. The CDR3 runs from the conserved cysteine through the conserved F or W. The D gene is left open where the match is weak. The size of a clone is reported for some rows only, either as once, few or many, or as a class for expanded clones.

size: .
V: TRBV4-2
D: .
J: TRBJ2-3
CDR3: CASSQPRLDTQYF
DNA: TGTGCCAGCAGCCAACCCCGGTTAGATACGCAGTATTTT

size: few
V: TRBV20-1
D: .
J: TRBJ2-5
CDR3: CSAPVGPQYF
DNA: TGCAGTGCTCCGGTCGGGCCCCAGTACTTC

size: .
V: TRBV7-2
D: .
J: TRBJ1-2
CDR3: CASSLYPLANYGYTF
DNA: TGTGCCAGCAGCTTATATCCGTTAGCTAACTATGGCTACACCTTC

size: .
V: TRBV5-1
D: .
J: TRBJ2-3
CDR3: CASSLNLGTDTQYF
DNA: TGCGCCAGCAGCTTGAACTTAGGAACAGATACGCAGTATTTT

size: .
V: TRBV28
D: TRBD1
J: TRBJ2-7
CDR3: CASSLPGTGREQYF
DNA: TGTGCCAGCAGTTTACCCGGGACAGGGAGGGAGCAGTACTTC

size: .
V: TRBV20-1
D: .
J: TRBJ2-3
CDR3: CSAQDPTDTQYF
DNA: TGCAGTGCTCAGGACCCCACAGATACGCAGTATTTT

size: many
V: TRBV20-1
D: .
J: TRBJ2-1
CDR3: CSARAVDEQFF
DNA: TGCAGTGCTAGAGCGGTGGATGAGCAGTTCTTC

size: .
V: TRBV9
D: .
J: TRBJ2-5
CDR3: CASSAPTWTQETQYF
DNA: TGTGCCAGCAGCGCGCCGACTTGGACCCAAGAGACCCAGTACTTC

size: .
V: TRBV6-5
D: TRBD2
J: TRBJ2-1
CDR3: CASSLERGGTNEQFF
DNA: TGTGCCAGCAGTTTGGAGCGGGGGGGCACAAATGAGCAGTTCTTC

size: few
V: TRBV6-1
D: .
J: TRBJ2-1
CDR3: CASSEDDARLSSYNEQFF
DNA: TGTGCCAGCAGTGAAGATGACGCGAGGCTTAGCTCCTACAATGAGCAGTTCTTC

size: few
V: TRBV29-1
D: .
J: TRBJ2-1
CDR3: CSVRAGGFYNEQFF
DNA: TGCAGCGTCCGTGCGGGTGGGTTTTACAATGAGCAGTTCTTC

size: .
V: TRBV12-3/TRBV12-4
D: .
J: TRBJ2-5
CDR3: CASSAGPGGTQYF
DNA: TGTGCCAGCAGCGCAGGGCCTGGGGGGACCCAGTACTTC

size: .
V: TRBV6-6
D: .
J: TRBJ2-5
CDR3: CASSFGQETQYF
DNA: TGTGCCAGCAGTTTTGGTCAAGAGACCCAGTACTTC

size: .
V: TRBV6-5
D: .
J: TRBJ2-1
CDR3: CASSGQNEQFF
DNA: TGTGCCAGCAGTGGACAAAATGAGCAGTTCTTC

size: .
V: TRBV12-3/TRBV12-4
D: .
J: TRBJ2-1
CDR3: CASSPTAPHRVDEQFF
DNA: TGTGCCAGCAGTCCCACAGCACCCCACCGAGTGGATGAGCAGTTCTTC

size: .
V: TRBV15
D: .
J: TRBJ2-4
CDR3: CATRRGVQGKNIQYF
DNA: TGTGCCACCAGAAGAGGGGTACAGGGCAAAAACATTCAGTACTTC

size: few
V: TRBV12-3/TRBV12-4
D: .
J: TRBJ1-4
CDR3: CASSLLSSAGEKLFF
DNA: TGTGCCAGCAGTTTGCTCTCATCGGCAGGCGAAAAACTGTTTTTT

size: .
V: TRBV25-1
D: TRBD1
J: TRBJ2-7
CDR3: CASRGTVSYEQYF
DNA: TGTGCCAGCAGGGGGACAGTCTCCTACGAGCAGTACTTC

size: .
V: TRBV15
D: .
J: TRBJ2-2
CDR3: CATNRPNTGELFF
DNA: TGTGCCACCAACCGACCTAACACCGGGGAGCTGTTTTTT

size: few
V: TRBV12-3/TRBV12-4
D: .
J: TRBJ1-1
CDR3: CASRRTVMAEAFF
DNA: TGTGCCAGCAGGCGGACAGTTATGGCTGAAGCTTTCTTT

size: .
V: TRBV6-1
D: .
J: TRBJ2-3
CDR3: CASKRLPSTDTQYF
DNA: TGTGCCAGCAAGAGGTTGCCTAGCACAGATACGCAGTATTTT

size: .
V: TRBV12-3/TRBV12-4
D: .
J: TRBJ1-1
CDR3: CASSLVPYTEAFF
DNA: TGTGCCAGCAGTTTAGTCCCTTACACTGAAGCTTTCTTT

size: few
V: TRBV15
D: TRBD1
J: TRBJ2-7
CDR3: CATSRDLDRVSYEQYF
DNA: TGTGCCACCAGCAGAGATCTGGACAGGGTATCCTACGAGCAGTACTTC

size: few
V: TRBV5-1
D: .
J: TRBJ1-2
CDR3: CASSFRPINGYTF
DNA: TGCGCCAGCAGCTTCCGTCCGATCAATGGCTACACCTTC

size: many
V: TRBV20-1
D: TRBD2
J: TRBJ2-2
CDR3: CSARPSGLENTGELFF
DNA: TGCAGTGCTAGACCCTCGGGACTAGAAAACACCGGGGAGCTGTTTTTT

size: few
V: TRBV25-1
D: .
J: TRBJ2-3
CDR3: CASSEFREYTDTQYF
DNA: TGTGCCAGCAGTGAATTTCGGGAATACACAGATACGCAGTATTTT

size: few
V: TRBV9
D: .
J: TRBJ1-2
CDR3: CASSVSGQGGVYGYTF
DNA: TGTGCCAGCAGCGTGTCGGGGCAGGGAGGCGTCTATGGCTACACCTTC

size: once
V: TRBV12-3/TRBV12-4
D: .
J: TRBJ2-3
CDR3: CASRRATDTQYF
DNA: TGTGCCAGCAGAAGGGCCACAGATACGCAGTATTTT

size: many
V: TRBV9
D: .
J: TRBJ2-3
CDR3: CASSVVGGVADTQYF
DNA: TGTGCCAGCAGCGTAGTAGGGGGAGTGGCAGATACGCAGTATTTT

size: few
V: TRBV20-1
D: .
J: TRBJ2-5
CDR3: CSPGRSQETQYF
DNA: TGCAGCCCCGGCAGGAGCCAAGAGACCCAGTACTTC

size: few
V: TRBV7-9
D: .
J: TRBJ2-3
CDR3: CASSLVREQDTQYF
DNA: TGTGCCAGCAGCTTAGTGCGAGAGCAAGATACGCAGTATTTT

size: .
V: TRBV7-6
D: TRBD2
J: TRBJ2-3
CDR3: CASSINSGPTDTQYF
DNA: TGTGCCAGCAGCATAAATAGCGGGCCGACAGATACGCAGTATTTT

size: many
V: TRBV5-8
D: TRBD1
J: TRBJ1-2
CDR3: CASSLPGTGDGYTF
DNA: TGTGCCAGCAGTTTACCCGGGACAGGGGATGGCTACACCTTC

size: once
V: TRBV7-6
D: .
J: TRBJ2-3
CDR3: CASSLARGNTQYF
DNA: TGTGCCAGCAGCTTAGCAAGGGGAAATACGCAGTATTTT

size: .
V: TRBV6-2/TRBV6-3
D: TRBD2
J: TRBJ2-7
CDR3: CASTNGGTSSPYEQYF
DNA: TGTGCCAGCACCAACGGGGGGACCTCCTCCCCTTACGAGCAGTACTTC

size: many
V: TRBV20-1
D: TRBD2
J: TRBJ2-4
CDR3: CSARAPPGLDVDKNIQYF
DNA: TGCAGTGCTAGGGCTCCTCCGGGACTAGACGTCGACAAAAACATTCAGTACTTC

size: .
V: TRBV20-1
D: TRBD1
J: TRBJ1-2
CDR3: CSAYRTGNYGYTF
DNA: TGCAGTGCTTATCGGACAGGCAACTATGGCTACACCTTC

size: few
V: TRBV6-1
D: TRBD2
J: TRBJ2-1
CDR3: CASTESGASSYNEQFF
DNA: TGTGCCAGTACCGAAAGCGGGGCCAGCTCCTACAATGAGCAGTTCTTC

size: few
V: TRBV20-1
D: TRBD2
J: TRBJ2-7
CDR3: CSARDQRGPYEQYF
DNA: TGCAGTGCTAGAGATCAGCGGGGCCCATACGAGCAGTACTTC

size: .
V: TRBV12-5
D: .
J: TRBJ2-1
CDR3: CASGQQVSSYNEQFF
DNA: TGTGCTAGTGGGCAACAGGTGAGCTCCTACAATGAGCAGTTCTTC

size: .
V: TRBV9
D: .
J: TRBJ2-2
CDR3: CASSVDQGPNTGELFF
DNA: TGTGCCAGCAGCGTAGACCAGGGACCGAACACCGGGGAGCTGTTTTTT